Presented here are 12 T cell receptor beta chains from one specimen sequenced in a study of blood T cell repertoires in COVID-19 (dated by TCRdb to 2019 to 2021). To prepare the library, the immunoSEQ multiplex PCR assay was applied. This is the immuneACCESS table as TCRdb keeps it, with only in-frame sequences that have V and J called. A part of the clones is gone; compared with another copy, unresolved V genes explain less than half, and the rest is unexplained. This sample lists 68,000 or so clones; less than 95% were detected once. The ten biggest clones cover under 0.6% of the sample. Source material: peripheral blood. All receptors come from a man aged 45-60 years with COVID-19, enrolled during active disease.

This clone was counted between two and nine times. This rearrangement joins TRBV10-2 to TRBJ1-4; no clear D. From germline, CDR1 is WSHSY and CDR2 SAAADI. The CDR3 sequence is 15 residues long. With 6 bases removed from V and 6 bases from J, the gap between germline ends came to 17 bases. CDR3 region: CASSPRIVQDEKLFF. DNA for the CDR3: TGCGCCAGCAGCCCCAGGATTGTGCAGGATGAAAAACTGTTTTTT.

The V and J genes are TRBV6-1 and TRBJ2-7, with 8 bases matching TRBD1. The germline CDR1 and CDR2 sequences are MNHNS and SASEGT. CDR3 length: 16 residues. V dropped 0 bases and J dropped 0; count of bases not matched to a gene: 4. CDR3 in DNA: TGTGCCAGCAGTGAAGCGCGACAGGGGCTCTCCTACGAGCAGTACTTC. Protein product: CASSEARQGLSYEQYF.

This chain joins TRBV29-1 and TRBJ1-1; D call uncertain. This CDR3 is built from 15 residues. Germline CDR1 is SQVTM and CDR2 is ANQGSEA. V lost 6 bases and J 5 bases, leaving 22 bases between the germline ends. The CDR3 protein is CSVHDGLGVDTEAFF. DNA of the CDR3: TGCAGCGTCCATGACGGCCTGGGCGTGGATACTGAAGCTTTCTTT.

This chain links TRBV7-9 with TRBJ1-2; no clear D gene. From germline, CDR1 is SEHNR and CDR2 FQNEAQ (reference sequence). V gave up 2 bases and J gave up 5 bases, with 9 bases separating them. The CDR3 spans 13 residues. CDR3 protein: CASSLREEYGYTF. CDR3 nucleotide sequence: TGTGCCAGCAGCTTAAGGGAGGAGTATGGCTACACCTTC.

The chain links TRBV6-4 to TRBJ2-1; TRBD2 matches 8 bases. The length of the CDR3 is 13 residues. J was trimmed by 7 bases and V by 5 bases; bases with no gene match: 4. In germline, CDR1 is MRHNA, CDR2 SNTAGT. CDR3 sequence reads: CASSRTSTNEQFF. In DNA, the CDR3 is TGTGCCAGCAGTCGGACTAGCACGAATGAGCAGTTCTTC.

The chain combines TRBV5-1 with TRBJ2-6; the D is unclear. Germline V gene lookup returns CDR1 SGHRS and CDR2 YFSETQ. Trimming left V 4 bases short and J 0 bases short, with 20 bases between. The CDR3 consists of 19 residues. The CDR3 nucleotides read TGCGCCAGCAGCCCCTCCCCGGCGGCCGATGTCTCTGGGGCCAACGTCCTGACTTTC. Amino acids: CASSPSPAADVSGANVLTF.

J is TRBJ2-7 and V is TRBV3-1 (or the pseudogene TRBV3-2); TRBD1 matches 7 bases. V was clipped by 4 bases and J by 2 bases; unmatched bases: 8. This CDR3 region has 15 residues. CDR1 and CDR2 (germline): LGHDT, YNNKEL (reference sequence). The DNA of the CDR3 is TGTGCCAGCAGCCCCCGGGACAGACGCCCCTACGAGCAGTACTTC. Protein sequence: CASSPRDRRPYEQYF.

This clone was counted only a few times. The genes are TRBV10-3 and TRBJ2-7; 11 nucleotides align to TRBD2. V lost 6 bases and J lost 5; bases outside the gene matches: 6. Germline V gives CDR1 ENHRY, CDR2 SYGVKD. The CDR3 sequence is 14 residues long. The CDR3 loop is CAIRLTSGSNEQYF. As DNA, the CDR3 is TGTGCCATCAGGTTAACTAGCGGGAGCAACGAGCAGTACTTC.

The chain couples TRBV5-1 to TRBJ1-4; TRBD1 matches at 7 bases. V lost 4 bases and J lost 7; bases outside the gene matches: 7. CDR3 length: 14 residues. Germline CDR1 is SGHRS and CDR2 is YFSETQ. Here the CDR3 reads CASSLDRDREKLFF. The CDR3 DNA sequence: TGCGCCAGCAGCCTTGACAGGGACCGTGAAAAACTGTTTTTT. Combining the CDR3 with reference TRBV5-1 and TRBJ1-4 gives the whole variable domain KAGVTQTPRYLIKTRGQQVTLSCSPISGHRSVSWYQQTPGQGLQFLFEYFSETQRNKGNFPGRFSGRQFSNSRSEMNVSTLELGDSALYLCASSLDRDREKLFFGSGTQLSVL.

The CDR3 sequence: CASSIGWAGTGPSNEQFF. Written as DNA, the CDR3 is TGTGCCAGTAGTATAGGTTGGGCCGGGACAGGGCCTTCCAATGAGCAGTTCTTC. This chain uses TRBV19 with TRBJ2-1; 9 positions agree with TRBD1. With 1 base clipped from V and 6 bases from J, the junction kept 13 bases outside the gene matches. The CDR3 runs to 18 residues. Germline-derived CDR1 and CDR2 are LNHDA and SQIVND (reference sequence).

The J gene is TRBJ2-7, the V gene TRBV10-3, with no clear D. The germline V gene encodes CDR1 ENHRY and CDR2 SYGVKD. Trimming shortened V by 6 bases and J by 5 bases, and 8 bases separated the two germline ends. CDR3 length: 11 residues. As DNA, the CDR3 is TGTGCCATCAGCGGTAGTAACGAGCAGTACTTC. Translated, it gives CAISGSNEQYF.

The V call is TRBV2, the J call TRBJ2-1; 13 nucleotides line up with TRBD2. The CDR3 runs 15 residues. CDR1 is SNHLY and CDR2 is FYNNEI in the germline V gene. Trimming cost V 6 bases and J 10 bases; bases outside gene matches: 9. In DNA form, the CDR3 reads TGTGCCAGCAGCCCGCGGACTAGCGGGAGCTACGAGCAGTTCTTC. Translating gives CASSPRTSGSYEQFF.